These T cell receptor beta chains were read from a single sample in a study of shared clonotypes between healthy human individuals. Measured with immunoSEQ multiplex PCR; TCRdb has only the in-frame clones, and not every one. The sample consists of millions of clones, 90% to 95% of them appearing once. The sample was naive CD4+ T cells from PBMCs. Receptors originate from a man between 18 and 35 years old in good health. Some clones in this sample may be carry-over from other donors' samples. CDR3s include the opening cysteine and the closing phenylalanine or tryptophan. D genes are given only for firm matches. Clone size is shown for a subset of rows, as once, few, many or a class of expanded clone.

.	.	TRBV28	TRBJ1-1	CASSLGTGIKRTFF	TGTGCCAGCAGTTTGGGGACGGGGATTAAGAGGACTTTCTTT
.	.	TRBV27	TRBJ2-1	CASSFEGLGSGRTRQQFF	TGTGCCAGCAGTTTCGAGGGGCTGGGGAGCGGTCGAACGAGGCAGCAGTTCTTC
TRBD2	.	TRBV6-4	TRBJ2-3	CASSNQAGGDTQYF	TGTGCCAGCAGTAACCAAGCGGGAGGGGATACGCAGTATTTT
.	.	TRBV30	TRBJ1-5	CASGGAQNSNQPQHF	TGTGCCTCCGGGGGAGCCCAAAATAGCAATCAGCCCCAGCATTTT
TRBD1	.	TRBV27	TRBJ1-4	CASSPRGTVNEKLFF	TGTGCCAGCAGTCCCAGGGGGACAGTGAATGAAAAACTGTTTTTT
.	.	TRBV14	TRBJ1-2	CASSQDGRKGGYTF	TGTGCCAGCAGCCAAGATGGCCGGAAGGGAGGCTACACCTTC
.	few	TRBV11-2	TRBJ1-5	CASSGGDPQPQHF	TGTGCCAGCAGCGGAGGGGACCCTCAGCCCCAGCATTTT
TRBD1	.	TRBV5-1	TRBJ1-1	CASSTGTVLTEAFF	TGCGCCAGCAGCACCGGGACAGTCCTCACTGAAGCTTTCTTT
.	.	TRBV6-5	TRBJ2-5	CASSYSNRQETQYF	TGTGCCAGCAGTTACTCGAACAGACAAGAGACCCAGTACTTC
TRBD2	once	TRBV4-2	TRBJ2-5	CASSQDLRAGNQETQYF	TGTGCCAGCAGCCAAGATTTGAGAGCGGGGAACCAAGAGACCCAGTACTTC
.	.	TRBV6-4	TRBJ2-1	CASSEVSVPGNEQFF	TGTGCCAGCAGTGAGGTTAGCGTTCCTGGCAATGAGCAGTTCTTC
.	once	TRBV6-5	TRBJ2-5	CASSRSRQGETQYF	TGTGCCAGCAGCCGCTCCCGGCAGGGAGAGACCCAGTACTTC
.	.	TRBV7-3	TRBJ2-3	CASSLLGAGTDTQYF	TGTGCCAGCAGCTTATTGGGAGCGGGCACAGATACGCAGTATTTT
TRBD1	.	TRBV18	TRBJ1-1	CASSLGQGGNTEAFF	TGTGCCAGCTCACTAGGACAGGGAGGGAACACTGAAGCTTTCTTT
.	.	TRBV27	TRBJ1-4	CASSPRTGEKLFF	TGTGCCAGCAGTCCACGGACGGGCGAAAAACTGTTTTTT
.	.	TRBV4-1	TRBJ2-1	CASSQGDVRNEQFF	TGCGCCAGCAGCCAAGGGGACGTCCGCAATGAGCAGTTCTTC
.	.	TRBV5-8	TRBJ1-2	CASSFRGGYGYTF	TGTGCCAGCAGCTTCAGGGGTGGGTATGGCTACACCTTC
TRBD1	.	TRBV6-1	TRBJ1-1	CASSRQGVTEAFF	TGTGCCAGCAGCCGACAGGGGGTCACTGAAGCTTTCTTT
.	.	TRBV7-2	TRBJ2-3	CASSLEVGDTQYF	TGTGCCAGCAGCTTAGAGGTTGGTGATACGCAGTATTTT
TRBD2	.	TRBV19	TRBJ2-7	CASSHTSGPVYEQYF	TGTGCCAGTAGTCACACTAGCGGGCCGGTCTACGAGCAGTACTTC
TRBD1	.	TRBV27	TRBJ1-2	CASSLGTGASYGYTF	TGTGCCAGCAGTCTCGGGACAGGGGCAAGTTATGGCTACACCTTC
.	.	TRBV21-1	TRBJ2-7	CASSKVSGGSEQYF	TGTGCCAGCAGCAAAGTTTCGGGGGGAAGCGAGCAGTACTTC
.	.	TRBV5-1	TRBJ1-1	CASSLLFRGSTEAFF	TGCGCCAGCAGCTTGTTGTTCAGGGGTTCCACTGAAGCTTTCTTT
.	.	TRBV7-3	TRBJ2-1	CASSLTRDPYNEQFF	TGTGCCAGCAGCTTAACGCGGGACCCATACAATGAGCAGTTCTTC
TRBD1	.	TRBV7-3	TRBJ2-7	CASSLTGGSSYEQYF	TGTGCCAGCAGCCTGACAGGGGGCAGCTCCTACGAGCAGTACTTC
TRBD1	.	TRBV15	TRBJ2-7	CATRLTGVGDEQYF	TGTGCCACCAGGCTAACAGGGGTAGGGGACGAGCAGTACTTC
.	.	TRBV19	TRBJ1-1	CASSQPGGDTEAFF	TGTGCCAGTAGCCAGCCCGGGGGAGACACTGAAGCTTTCTTT